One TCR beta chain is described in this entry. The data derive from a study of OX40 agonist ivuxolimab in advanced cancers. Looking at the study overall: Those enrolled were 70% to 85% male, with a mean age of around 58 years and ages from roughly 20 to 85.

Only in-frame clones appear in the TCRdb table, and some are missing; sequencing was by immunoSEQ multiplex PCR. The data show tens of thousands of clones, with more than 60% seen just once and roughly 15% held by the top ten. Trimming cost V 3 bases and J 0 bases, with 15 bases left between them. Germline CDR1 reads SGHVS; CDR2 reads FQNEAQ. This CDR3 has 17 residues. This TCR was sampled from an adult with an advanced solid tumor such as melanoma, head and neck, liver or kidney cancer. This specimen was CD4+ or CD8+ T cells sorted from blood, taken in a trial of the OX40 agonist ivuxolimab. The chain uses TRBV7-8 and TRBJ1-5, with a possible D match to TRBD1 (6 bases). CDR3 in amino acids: CASSLGGGASSNQPQHF. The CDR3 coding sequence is TGTGCCAGCAGCTTGGGAGGGGGGGCTAGTAGCAATCAGCCCCAGCATTTT.